This section outlines one T cell receptor beta chain sequence together with its context. Clones were read by immunoSEQ multiplex PCR, and TCRdb kept only the in-frame ones, dropping some. The sample shows about 2.1 million clones, roughly 91% of them seen only once. V lost 4 bases, J lost 2 bases, and 19 bases lay in between. CDR1 and CDR2 from the germline V gene are SGHDT and YYEEEE. CDR3 length: 16 residues. CD8 cells regarded as naive lacked CD45RO, were positively chosen for CCR7, and omitted terminally differentiated effector memory CD45RA+ cells. The sample comes from a study of shared clonotypes between healthy human individuals.

Input material: naive CD8+ T cells from PBMCs. This chain links TRBV5-6 with TRBJ2-7, with D possibly being TRBD1 or TRBD2 (5 bases each). The TCR originated in a man aged 18-30 years in good health. Some clones in this sample may be carry-over from other donors' samples. The CDR3 loop is CASSRAETGATYEQYF. The CDR3 nucleotides are TGTGCCAGCAGCCGAGCGGAGACCGGGGCCACCTACGAGCAGTACTTC.